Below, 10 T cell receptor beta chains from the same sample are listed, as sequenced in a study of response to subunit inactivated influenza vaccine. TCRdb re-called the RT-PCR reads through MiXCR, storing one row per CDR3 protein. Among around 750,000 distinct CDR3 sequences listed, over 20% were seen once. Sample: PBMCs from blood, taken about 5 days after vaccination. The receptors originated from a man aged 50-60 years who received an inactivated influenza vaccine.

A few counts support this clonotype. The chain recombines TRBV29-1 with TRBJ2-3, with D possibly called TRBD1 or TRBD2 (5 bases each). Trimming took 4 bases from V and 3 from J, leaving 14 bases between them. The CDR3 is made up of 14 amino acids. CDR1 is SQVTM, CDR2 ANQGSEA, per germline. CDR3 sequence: CSVVEAGRTDTQYF. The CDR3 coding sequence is TGCAGCGTTGTGGAGGCAGGGAGAACAGATACGCAGTATTTT.

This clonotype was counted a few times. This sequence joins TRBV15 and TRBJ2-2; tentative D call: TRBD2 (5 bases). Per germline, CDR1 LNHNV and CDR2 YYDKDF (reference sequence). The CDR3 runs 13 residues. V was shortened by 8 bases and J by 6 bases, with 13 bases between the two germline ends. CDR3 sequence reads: CATDQGSPGELFF. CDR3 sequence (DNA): TGTGCCACCGATCAAGGGAGTCCCGGGGAGCTGTTTTTT.

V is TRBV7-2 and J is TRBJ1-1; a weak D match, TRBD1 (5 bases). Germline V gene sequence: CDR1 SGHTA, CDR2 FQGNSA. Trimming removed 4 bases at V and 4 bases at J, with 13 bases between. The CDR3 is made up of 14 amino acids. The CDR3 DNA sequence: TGTGCCAGCAGCTCGCAGGGTATGAGCACTGAAGCTTTCTTT. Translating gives CASSSQGMSTEAFF.

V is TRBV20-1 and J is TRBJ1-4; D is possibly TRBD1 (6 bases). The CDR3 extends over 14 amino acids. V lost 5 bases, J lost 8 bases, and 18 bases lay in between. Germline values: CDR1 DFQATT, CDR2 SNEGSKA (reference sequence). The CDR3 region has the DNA TGCAGTGCTCAGAGTGGAGGGGGTTTCGAAAAACTGTTTTTT. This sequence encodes CSAQSGGGFEKLFF.

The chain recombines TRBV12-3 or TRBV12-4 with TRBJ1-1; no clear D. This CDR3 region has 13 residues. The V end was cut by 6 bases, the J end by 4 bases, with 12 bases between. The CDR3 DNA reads TGTGCCAGCAGATATAACTGGGGCACTGAAGCTTTCTTT. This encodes CASRYNWGTEAFF.

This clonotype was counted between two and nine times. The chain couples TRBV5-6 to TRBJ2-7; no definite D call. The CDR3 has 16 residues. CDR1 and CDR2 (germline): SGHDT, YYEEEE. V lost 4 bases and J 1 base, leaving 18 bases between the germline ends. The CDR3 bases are TGTGCCAGCAGCCCCCTATTACGACCCGGATCCTACGAGCAGTACTTC. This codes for CASSPLLRPGSYEQYF. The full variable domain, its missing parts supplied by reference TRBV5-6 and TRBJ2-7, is DAGVTQSPTHLIKTRGQQVTLRCSPKSGHDTVSWYQQALGQGPQFIFQYYEEEERQRGNFPDRFSGHQFPNYSSELNVNALLLGDSALYLCASSPLLRPGSYEQYFGPGTRLTVT.

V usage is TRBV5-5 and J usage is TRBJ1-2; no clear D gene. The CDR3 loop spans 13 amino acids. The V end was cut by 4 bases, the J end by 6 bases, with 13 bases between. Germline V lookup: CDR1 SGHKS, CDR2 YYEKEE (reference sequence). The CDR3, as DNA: TGTGCCAGCAGCCCTAGGACCGCGGATGGCTACACCTTC. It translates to CASSPRTADGYTF.

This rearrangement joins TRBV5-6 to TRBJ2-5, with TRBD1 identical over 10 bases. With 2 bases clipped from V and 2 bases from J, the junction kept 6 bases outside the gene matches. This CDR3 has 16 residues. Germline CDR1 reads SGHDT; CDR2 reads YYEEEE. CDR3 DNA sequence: TGTGCCAGCAGCTTACGACAGGGGGCACGACAAGAGACCCAGTACTTC. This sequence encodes CASSLRQGARQETQYF.

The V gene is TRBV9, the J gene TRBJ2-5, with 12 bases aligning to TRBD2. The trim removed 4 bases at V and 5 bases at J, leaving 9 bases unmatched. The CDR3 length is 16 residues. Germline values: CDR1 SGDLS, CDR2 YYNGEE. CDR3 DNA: TGTGCCAGCAGCACCTCCGGACTAGCGGGACGTGAGACCCAGTACTTC. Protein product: CASSTSGLAGRETQYF. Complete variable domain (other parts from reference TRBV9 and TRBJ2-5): DSGVTQTPKHLITATGQRVTLRCSPRSGDLSVYWYQQSLDQGLQFLIQYYNGEERAKGNILERFSAQQFPDLHSELNLSSLELGDSALYFCASSTSGLAGRETQYFGPGTRLLVL.

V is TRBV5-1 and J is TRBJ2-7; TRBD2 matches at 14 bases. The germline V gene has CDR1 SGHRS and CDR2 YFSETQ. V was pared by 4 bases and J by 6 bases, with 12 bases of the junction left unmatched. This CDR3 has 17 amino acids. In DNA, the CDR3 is TGCGCCAGCAGCCCCCGACCCGGGACTAGCGGGGGCGGCGAGCAGTACTTC. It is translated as CASSPRPGTSGGGEQYF.